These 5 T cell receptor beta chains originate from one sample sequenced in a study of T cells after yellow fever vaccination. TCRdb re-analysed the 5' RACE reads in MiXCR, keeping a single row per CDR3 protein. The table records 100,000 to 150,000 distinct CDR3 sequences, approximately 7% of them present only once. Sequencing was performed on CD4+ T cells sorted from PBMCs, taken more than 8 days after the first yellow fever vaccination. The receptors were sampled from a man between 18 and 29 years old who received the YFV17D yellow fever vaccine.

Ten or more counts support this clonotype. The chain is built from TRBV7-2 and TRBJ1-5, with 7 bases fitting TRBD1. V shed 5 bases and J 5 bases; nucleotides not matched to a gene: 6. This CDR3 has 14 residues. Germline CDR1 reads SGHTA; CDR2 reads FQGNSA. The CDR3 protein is CASSRDRVDQPQHF. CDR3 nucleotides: TGTGCCAGCAGCCGAGACAGGGTTGATCAGCCCCAGCATTTT. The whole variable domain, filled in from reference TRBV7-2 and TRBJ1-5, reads GAGVSQSPSNKVTEKGKDVELRCDPISGHTALYWYRQSLGQGLEFLIYFQGNSAPDKSGLPSDRFSAERTGGSVSTLTIQRTQQEDSAVYLCASSRDRVDQPQHFGDGTRLSIL.

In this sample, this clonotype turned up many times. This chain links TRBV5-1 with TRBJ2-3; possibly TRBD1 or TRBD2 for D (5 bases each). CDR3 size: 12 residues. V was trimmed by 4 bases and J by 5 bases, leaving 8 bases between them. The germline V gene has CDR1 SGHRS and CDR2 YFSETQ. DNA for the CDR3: TGCGCCAGCAGCGAGGGGAGAGATACGCAGTATTTT. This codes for CASSEGRDTQYF.

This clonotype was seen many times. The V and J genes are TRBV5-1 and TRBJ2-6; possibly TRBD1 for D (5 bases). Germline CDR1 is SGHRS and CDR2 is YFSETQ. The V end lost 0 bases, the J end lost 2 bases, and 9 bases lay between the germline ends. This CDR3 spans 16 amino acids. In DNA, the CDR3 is TGCGCCAGCAGCTTGGCCTCCAGGGCTGGGGCCAACGTCCTGACTTTC. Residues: CASSLASRAGANVLTF.

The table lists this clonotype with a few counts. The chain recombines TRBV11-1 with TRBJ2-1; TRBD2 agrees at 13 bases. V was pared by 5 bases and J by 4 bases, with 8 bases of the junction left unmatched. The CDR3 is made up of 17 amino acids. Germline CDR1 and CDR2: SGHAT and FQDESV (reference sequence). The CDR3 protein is CASSPGTSGADYNEQFF. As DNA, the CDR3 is TGTGCCAGCAGCCCCGGGACTAGCGGGGCCGATTACAATGAGCAGTTCTTC.

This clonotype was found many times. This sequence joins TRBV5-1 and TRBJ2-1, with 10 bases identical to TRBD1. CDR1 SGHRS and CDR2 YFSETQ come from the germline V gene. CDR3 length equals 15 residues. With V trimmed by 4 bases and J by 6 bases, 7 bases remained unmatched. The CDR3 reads CASSLGTGVGNEQFF. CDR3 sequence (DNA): TGCGCCAGCAGCCTCGGGACAGGGGTAGGCAATGAGCAGTTCTTC.